These 21 T cell receptor beta chains came from one sample sequenced in a study of T cell changes during pregnancy in multiple sclerosis. Data came from immunoSEQ multiplex PCR; TCRdb stores just in-frame clones and leaves some out. The profile shows tens of thousands of clones, roughly 89% of them singletons. Material: CD4+ T cells from peripheral blood mononuclear cells, obtained in the second trimester of pregnancy. All receptors derive from a female donor with multiple sclerosis, enrolled in a pregnancy study.

The chain is built from TRBV10-1 and TRBJ1-5; TRBD1 aligns across 7 bases. CDR1 WNHNN and CDR2 SYGVQD come from the germline V gene (reference sequence). V gave up 9 bases and J gave up 6 bases; unmatched junction bases: 5. CDR3 length: 12 residues. The CDR3 region is CARADRAQPQHF. CDR3 nucleotide sequence: TGCGCCAGGGCCGACAGGGCTCAGCCCCAGCATTTT.

V and J are TRBV6-1 and TRBJ2-7, with TRBD1 matching over 8 bases. CDR1 is MNHNS and CDR2 is SASEGT in the germline V gene. CDR3 length: 14 residues. V shed 10 bases, J shed 2 bases, and the junction held 10 bases outside the gene matches. CDR3 DNA sequence: TGTGCCATTGTAGACAGGGGCTATACCTACGAGCAGTACTTC. This gives the protein CAIVDRGYTYEQYF.

The chain combines TRBV5-5 with TRBJ1-2; 8 bases are a match to TRBD1. The CDR3 runs 13 residues. Trimming removed 4 bases from V and 3 bases from J; junction bases left unmatched: 2. CDR1 and CDR2 (germline): SGHKS, YYEKEE (reference sequence). As DNA, the CDR3 is TGTGCCAGCAGCCCGGACAGGGACTATGGCTACACCTTC. Translation: CASSPDRDYGYTF.

With respect to this clone: At the DNA level, this CDR3 is encoded by other sequences in the same sample as well. The chain employs TRBV18 and TRBJ1-6, with TRBD1 matching 8 bases. Germline CDR1 KGHSH, CDR2 LQKENI. The CDR3 extends over 14 amino acids. The trim removed 2 bases at V and 9 bases at J, leaving 3 bases unmatched. CDR3: CASSPEGQGSPLHF. CDR3 nucleotides: TGTGCCAGCTCACCAGAAGGACAGGGTTCACCCCTCCACTTT.

The CDR3 DNA reads TGTGCCAGTTCGACAGGGCGCCCGGGCAATCAGCCCCAGCATTTT. Amino acids: CASSTGRPGNQPQHF. The chain couples TRBV19 to TRBJ1-5; TRBD1 agrees at 7 bases. The CDR3 is 15 residues long. The germline V gene has CDR1 LNHDA and CDR2 SQIVND (reference sequence). After removal of 8 bases from V and 2 bases from J, the junction contained 9 bases not matched to a gene.

The gene calls are TRBV7-9 and TRBJ2-1, with D possibly TRBD2 on 7 matching bases. V shed 4 bases and J shed 7 bases, with 26 bases lying between them. CDR1 and CDR2 from the germline V gene are SEHNR and FQNEAQ (reference sequence). The CDR3 consists of 18 residues. CDR3 bases: TGTGCCAGCAGCTCCCCCTTTGGGGGCGGGGGCCCGAGGAATGAGCAGTTCTTC. Translation: CASSSPFGGGGPRNEQFF.

The chain is built from TRBV6-6 and TRBJ2-7; D is perhaps TRBD1 (7 bases). The CDR3 consists of 15 residues. Per the germline V gene, CDR1 is MNHNY and CDR2 is SVGAGI (reference sequence). V lost 8 bases and J 2 bases, leaving 19 bases between the germline ends. CDR3 loop: CASGFNRGGPYEQYF. In DNA, the CDR3 is TGTGCCAGCGGCTTCAACAGGGGAGGCCCCTACGAGCAGTACTTC.

This clone came up once. The V call is TRBV5-1, the J call TRBJ2-7; 10 bases fit TRBD2. In germline, CDR1 is SGHRS, CDR2 YFSETQ. The CDR3 sequence is 16 residues long. Trimming took 0 bases from V and 1 from J; bases not matched to a gene: 4. The CDR3: CASSLGLAGWSYEQYF. CDR3 in DNA: TGCGCCAGCAGCTTGGGACTAGCGGGTTGGTCCTACGAGCAGTACTTC.

The rearrangement links TRBV11-2 to TRBJ2-1; 10 bases map to TRBD1. Germline trimming cut 0 bases from V and 2 bases from J; bases unmatched to any gene: 4. Germline-derived CDR1 and CDR2 are SGHAT and FQNNGV. This CDR3 comprises 17 residues. CDR3 amino acids: CASSLDRQGAAYNEQFF. The CDR3 coding sequence is TGTGCCAGCAGCTTAGATAGACAGGGGGCCGCCTACAATGAGCAGTTCTTC.

The V gene is TRBV6-6, the J gene TRBJ2-7, with D perhaps TRBD2 (6 bases). This CDR3 is 12 amino acids long. V dropped 8 bases and J dropped 7 bases, with 15 bases sitting between them. Germline loops: CDR1 MNHNY, CDR2 SVGAGI (reference sequence). CDR3 DNA: TGTGCCAGCGGCCCCACCGGGGGTGAGCAGTACTTC. As protein: CASGPTGGEQYF.

This chain joins TRBV5-4 and TRBJ2-5; 12 bases agree with TRBD2. The CDR3 is made up of 15 amino acids. Germline V gene data show CDR1 as SGHNT and CDR2 as YYREEE (reference sequence). V shed 4 bases, J shed 4 bases, and the junction held 5 bases outside the gene matches. The CDR3 is CASSTPTSGGETQYF. The CDR3 region has the DNA TGTGCCAGCAGCACCCCGACTAGCGGGGGAGAGACCCAGTACTTC.

The chain uses TRBV5-1 and TRBJ2-5; TRBD2 agrees at 8 bases. Germline CDR1 is SGHRS and CDR2 is YFSETQ. The CDR3 runs to 14 residues. The V gene end was trimmed by 4 bases and the J gene end by 5 bases; junction bases not matched to a gene: 7. CDR3 DNA: TGCGCCAGCAGCGGGACTAGTCTACGGGAGACCCAGTACTTC. It is translated as CASSGTSLRETQYF.

J is TRBJ2-3 and V is TRBV30, with 9 bases lining up with TRBD2. The CDR3 is made up of 15 amino acids. CDR1 GTSNPN and CDR2 SVGIG come from the germline V gene (reference sequence). Trimming cost V 2 bases and J 6 bases; bases outside gene matches: 9. The CDR3 DNA is TGTGCCTGGAGTCAGCGGGGGGCTGGCTTGGATACGCAGTATTTT. Protein: CAWSQRGAGLDTQYF.

The gene calls are TRBV7-8 and TRBJ2-7; 8 bases agree with TRBD1. From germline, CDR1 is SGHVS and CDR2 FQNEAQ. V lost 4 bases and J lost 3; bases outside the gene matches: 11. The CDR3 totals 16 residues. The CDR3 spells CASSSNGGTGRYEQYF. CDR3 bases: TGTGCCAGCAGCTCCAACGGCGGGACAGGCCGCTACGAGCAGTACTTC.

V is TRBV9 and J is TRBJ1-2; the match to TRBD1 covers 7 bases. The V and J ends lost 4 bases and 7 bases, in that order; junction bases with no gene match: 13. In germline, CDR1 is SGDLS, CDR2 YYNGEE. CDR3 size: 15 residues. The CDR3 DNA is TGTGCCAGCAGCTCCCCCGACAGGGAAAACCTTGGCTACACCTTC. As protein: CASSSPDRENLGYTF. The whole variable domain, remainder taken from reference TRBV9 and TRBJ1-2, is DSGVTQTPKHLITATGQRVTLRCSPRSGDLSVYWYQQSLDQGLQFLIQYYNGEERAKGNILERFSAQQFPDLHSELNLSSLELGDSALYFCASSSPDRENLGYTFGSGTRLTVV.

This clone has a single count. CDR3 nucleotides: TGCGCCAGCAGCTCCGGGACACCCGTTGGGCTGACTTTCTTT. Its protein is CASSSGTPVGLTFF. The chain carries TRBV5-1 and TRBJ1-1; D may be TRBD1 (6 bases). The CDR3 runs 14 residues. Germline CDR1 reads SGHRS; CDR2 reads YFSETQ. V lost 3 bases, J lost 12 bases, and 21 bases lay in between.

This clone occurred once. The rearrangement uses TRBV6-6 and TRBJ2-3; 11 nucleotides line up with TRBD2. The trim removed 5 bases at V and 11 bases at J, leaving 12 bases unmatched. The CDR3 covers 15 residues. CDR1 MNHNY and CDR2 SVGAGI come from the germline V gene (reference sequence). Here the CDR3 reads CASSTIAGGSVRQYF. The CDR3 nucleotides are TGTGCCAGCAGTACTATAGCGGGGGGGTCGGTTCGGCAGTATTTT.

This rearrangement joins TRBV7-6 to TRBJ2-3, with TRBD1 matching over 7 bases. Looked up from germline, CDR1 is SGHVS and CDR2 is FNYEAQ. The CDR3 length is 14 residues. V lost 5 bases, J lost 2 bases, and 4 bases stayed unmatched. CDR3 DNA: TGTGCCAGCAGCCGGGGACAGCTCACAGATACGCAGTATTTT. Amino acids: CASSRGQLTDTQYF.

In DNA, the CDR3 is TGTGCCAGCAGCTTAGACAGGCCCTACGAGCAGTACTTC. It translates to CASSLDRPYEQYF. This chain uses TRBV11-2 with TRBJ2-7, with D uncertain. This CDR3 has 13 residues. Looked up from germline, CDR1 is SGHAT and CDR2 is FQNNGV. With 0 bases removed from V and 2 bases from J, the gap between germline ends came to 5 bases.

The chain combines TRBV6-5 with TRBJ2-7; 7 bases match TRBD1. This CDR3 contains 16 residues. Germline V gene data show CDR1 as MNHEY and CDR2 as SVGAGI. J was trimmed by 8 bases and V by 0 bases; bases with no gene match: 13. The CDR3 protein is CASSYSFTGAGLQQYF. DNA for the CDR3: TGTGCCAGCAGTTACTCCTTCACAGGGGCCGGTTTACAGCAGTACTTC.

The V and J genes are TRBV7-9 and TRBJ2-7; D possibly corresponds to TRBD1 (6 bases). V was shortened by 5 bases and J by 7 bases, with 12 bases between the two germline ends. The CDR3 loop spans 12 amino acids. Germline V CDR1 and CDR2: SEHNR, FQNEAQ (reference sequence). The CDR3 reads CASSPYQGEQYF. The CDR3 DNA is TGTGCCAGCAGCCCGTACCAGGGGGAGCAGTACTTC.